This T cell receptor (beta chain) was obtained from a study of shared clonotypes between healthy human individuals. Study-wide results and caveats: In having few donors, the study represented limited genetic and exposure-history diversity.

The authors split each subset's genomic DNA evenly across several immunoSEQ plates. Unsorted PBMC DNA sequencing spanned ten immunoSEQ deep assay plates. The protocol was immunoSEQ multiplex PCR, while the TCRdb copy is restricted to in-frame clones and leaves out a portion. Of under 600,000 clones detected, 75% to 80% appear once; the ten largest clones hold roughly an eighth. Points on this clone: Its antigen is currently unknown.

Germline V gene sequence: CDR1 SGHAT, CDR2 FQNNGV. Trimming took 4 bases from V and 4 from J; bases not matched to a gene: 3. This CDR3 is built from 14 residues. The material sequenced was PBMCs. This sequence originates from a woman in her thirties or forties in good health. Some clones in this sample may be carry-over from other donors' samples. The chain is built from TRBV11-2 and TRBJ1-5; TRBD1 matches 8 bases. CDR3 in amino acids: CASSSGTGNQPQHF. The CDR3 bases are TGTGCCAGCAGCTCCGGGACAGGTAATCAGCCCCAGCATTTT.